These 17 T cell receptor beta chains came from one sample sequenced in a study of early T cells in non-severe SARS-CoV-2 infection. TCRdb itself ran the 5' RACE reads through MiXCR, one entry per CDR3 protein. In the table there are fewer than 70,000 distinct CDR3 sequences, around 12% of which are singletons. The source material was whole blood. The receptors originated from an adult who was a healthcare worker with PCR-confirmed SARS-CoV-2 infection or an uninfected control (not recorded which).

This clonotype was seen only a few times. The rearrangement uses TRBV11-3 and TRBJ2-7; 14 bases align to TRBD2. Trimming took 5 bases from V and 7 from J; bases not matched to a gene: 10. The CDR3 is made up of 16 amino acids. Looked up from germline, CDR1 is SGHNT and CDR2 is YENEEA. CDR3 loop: CASSRGAGLAGEEQYF. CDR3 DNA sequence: TGTGCCAGCAGCCGGGGAGCGGGACTAGCGGGAGAGGAGCAGTACTTC.

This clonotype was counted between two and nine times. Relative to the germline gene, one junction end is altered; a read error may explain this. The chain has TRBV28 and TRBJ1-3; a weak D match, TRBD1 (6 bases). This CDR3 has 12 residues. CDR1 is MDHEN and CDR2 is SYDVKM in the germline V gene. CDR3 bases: TGTGCCAGCAGTCCCTACGGACAGCCGGCGGATTTT. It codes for CASSPYGQPADF.

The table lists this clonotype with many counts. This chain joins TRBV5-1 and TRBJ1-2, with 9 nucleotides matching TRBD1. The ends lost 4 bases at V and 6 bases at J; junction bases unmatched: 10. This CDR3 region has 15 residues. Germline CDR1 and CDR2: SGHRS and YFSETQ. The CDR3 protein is CASSQLTGGSDGYTF. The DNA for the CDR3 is TGCGCCAGCAGCCAACTGACAGGGGGGTCGGATGGCTACACCTTC.

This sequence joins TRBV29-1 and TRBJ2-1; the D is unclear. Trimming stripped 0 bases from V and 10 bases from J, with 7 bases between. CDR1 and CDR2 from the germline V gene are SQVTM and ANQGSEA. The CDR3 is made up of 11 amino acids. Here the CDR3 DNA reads TGCAGCGTTGAAGATGTTGCGGAGCAGTTCTTC. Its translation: CSVEDVAEQFF.

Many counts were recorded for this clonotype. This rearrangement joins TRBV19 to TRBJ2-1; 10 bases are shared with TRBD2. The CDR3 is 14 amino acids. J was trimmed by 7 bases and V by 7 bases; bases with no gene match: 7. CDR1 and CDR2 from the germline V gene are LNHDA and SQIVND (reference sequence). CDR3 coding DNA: TGTGCCAGTAAGAGTAGCGGGAGGATTAATGAGCAGTTCTTC. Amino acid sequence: CASKSSGRINEQFF.

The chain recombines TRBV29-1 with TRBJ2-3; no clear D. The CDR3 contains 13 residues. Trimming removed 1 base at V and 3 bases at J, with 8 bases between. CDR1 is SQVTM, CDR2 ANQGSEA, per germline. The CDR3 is CSVEGGLTDTQYF. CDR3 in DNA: TGCAGCGTTGAAGGGGGTTTAACAGATACGCAGTATTTT.

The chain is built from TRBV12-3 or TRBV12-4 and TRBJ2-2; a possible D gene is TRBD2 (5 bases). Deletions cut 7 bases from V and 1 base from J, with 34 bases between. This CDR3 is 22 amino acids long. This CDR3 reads CASTSRGSQVQILGGNTGELFF. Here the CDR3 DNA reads TGTGCCAGCACCTCACGAGGGTCCCAAGTACAAATCCTTGGAGGGAACACCGGGGAGCTGTTTTTT.

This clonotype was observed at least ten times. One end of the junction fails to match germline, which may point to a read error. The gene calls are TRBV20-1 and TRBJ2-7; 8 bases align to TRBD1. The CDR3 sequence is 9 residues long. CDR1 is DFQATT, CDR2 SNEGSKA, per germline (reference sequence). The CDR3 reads CSAGGQGAF. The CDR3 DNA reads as TGCAGTGCTGGGGGGCAGGGGGCGTTC.

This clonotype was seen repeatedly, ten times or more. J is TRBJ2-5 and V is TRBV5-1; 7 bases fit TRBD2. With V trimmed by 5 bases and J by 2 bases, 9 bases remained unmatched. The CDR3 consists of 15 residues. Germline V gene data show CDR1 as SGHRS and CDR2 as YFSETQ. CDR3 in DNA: TGCGCCAGCAGTCGGGCTAGCGGAGCACAAGAGACCCAGTACTTC. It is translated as CASSRASGAQETQYF. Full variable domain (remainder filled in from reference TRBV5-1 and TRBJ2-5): KAGVTQTPRYLIKTRGQQVTLSCSPISGHRSVSWYQQTPGQGLQFLFEYFSETQRNKGNFPGRFSGRQFSNSRSEMNVSTLELGDSALYLCASSRASGAQETQYFGPGTRLLVL.

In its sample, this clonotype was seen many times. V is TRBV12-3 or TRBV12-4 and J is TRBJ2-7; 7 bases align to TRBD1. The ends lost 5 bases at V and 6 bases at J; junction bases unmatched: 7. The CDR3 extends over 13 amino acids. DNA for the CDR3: TGTGCCAGCAGTCAACAGGGGTCCCTCGAGCAGTACTTC. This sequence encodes CASSQQGSLEQYF.

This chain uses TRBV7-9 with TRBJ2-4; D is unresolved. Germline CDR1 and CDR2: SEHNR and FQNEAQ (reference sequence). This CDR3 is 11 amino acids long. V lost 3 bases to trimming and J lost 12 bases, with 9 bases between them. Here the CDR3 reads CASSFTGGQYF. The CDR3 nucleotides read TGTGCCAGCAGCTTTACGGGTGGTCAGTACTTC.

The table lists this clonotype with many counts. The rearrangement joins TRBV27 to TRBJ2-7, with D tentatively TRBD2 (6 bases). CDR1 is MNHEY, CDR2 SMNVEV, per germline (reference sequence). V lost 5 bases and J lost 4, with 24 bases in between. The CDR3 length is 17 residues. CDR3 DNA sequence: TGTGCCAGCAGTGCCACCTTTCCTAGCGACGCCAGGTACGAGCAGTACTTC. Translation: CASSATFPSDARYEQYF.

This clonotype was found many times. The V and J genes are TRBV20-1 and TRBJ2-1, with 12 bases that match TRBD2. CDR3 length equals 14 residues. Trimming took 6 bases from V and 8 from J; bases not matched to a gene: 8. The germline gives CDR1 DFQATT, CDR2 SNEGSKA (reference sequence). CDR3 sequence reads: CSASTSGGPYEQFF. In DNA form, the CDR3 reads TGCAGTGCGAGTACTAGCGGGGGGCCTTATGAGCAGTTCTTC.

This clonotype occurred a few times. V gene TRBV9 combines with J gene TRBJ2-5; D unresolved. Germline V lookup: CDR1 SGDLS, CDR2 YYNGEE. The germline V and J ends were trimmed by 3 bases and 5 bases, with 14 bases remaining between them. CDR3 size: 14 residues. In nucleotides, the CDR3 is TGTGCCAGCAGCGGGACCGCCATCCTTGAGACCCAGTACTTC. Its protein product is CASSGTAILETQYF.

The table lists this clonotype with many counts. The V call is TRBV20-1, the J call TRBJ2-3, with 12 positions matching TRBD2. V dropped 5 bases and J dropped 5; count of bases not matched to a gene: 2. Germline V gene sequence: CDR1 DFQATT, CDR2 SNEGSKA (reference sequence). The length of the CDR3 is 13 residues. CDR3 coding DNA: TGCAGTGCTGCGACTAGCGGGAGAGATACGCAGTATTTT. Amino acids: CSAATSGRDTQYF.

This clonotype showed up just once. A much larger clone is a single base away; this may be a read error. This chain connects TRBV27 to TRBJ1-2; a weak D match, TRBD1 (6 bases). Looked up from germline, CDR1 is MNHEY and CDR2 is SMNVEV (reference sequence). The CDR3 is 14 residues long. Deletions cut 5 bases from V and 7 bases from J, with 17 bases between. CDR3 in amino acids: CASSPHHRVSGYTF. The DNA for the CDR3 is TGTGCCAGCAGTCCCCATCACAGGGTGAGTGGCTACACCTTC.

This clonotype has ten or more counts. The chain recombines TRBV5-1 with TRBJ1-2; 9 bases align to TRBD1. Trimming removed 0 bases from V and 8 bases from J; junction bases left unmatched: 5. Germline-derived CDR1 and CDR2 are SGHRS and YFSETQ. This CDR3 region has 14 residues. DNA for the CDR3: TGCGCCAGCAGCTTGGCCTGGACAGGGGACGGCTACACCTTC. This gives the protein CASSLAWTGDGYTF.